The 21 T cell receptor beta chains below were found in one sample sequenced in a study of T-cell memory formation after mild COVID-19. TCRdb independently ran MiXCR on the 5' RACE reads; one entry per CDR3 protein. The sample contains 350,000 to 500,000 distinct CDR3 sequences, 20% to 30% of which appear only once. The specimen was PBMCs or a T cell subset sorted from them (not recorded which). Source of these receptors: an adult woman who had mild COVID-19 (a few samples of this study predate the infection). Cell type and time point are not known.

J is TRBJ2-1 and V is TRBV5-4, with 10 positions matching TRBD2. The J segment lost 5 bases and the V segment lost 4 bases, leaving 9 bases of the junction unmatched. This CDR3 region has 16 residues. Germline V gene sequence: CDR1 SGHNT, CDR2 YYREEE (reference sequence). CDR3 sequence (DNA): TGTGCCAGCAGCCGATTAAGCGGGGGGGGCCACAATGAGCAGTTCTTC. Translation: CASSRLSGGGHNEQFF.

This sequence joins TRBV5-1 and TRBJ2-2, with D possibly matching TRBD1 (6 bases). Trimming cost V 4 bases and J 6 bases, with 13 bases left between them. Germline-derived CDR1 and CDR2 are SGHRS and YFSETQ. The CDR3 has 14 residues. The CDR3 is CASSRVPGAGELFF. The CDR3 DNA is TGCGCCAGCAGCAGGGTCCCAGGGGCCGGGGAGCTGTTTTTT.

This chain links TRBV30 with TRBJ2-7; 9 positions match TRBD1. The CDR3 totals 14 residues. CDR1 and CDR2 (germline): GTSNPN, SVGIG (reference sequence). Trimming cost V 0 bases and J 3 bases; bases outside gene matches: 3. CDR3 bases: TGTGCCTGGAGTGTACAGGGGGCCCTCTACGAGCAGTACTTC. It encodes CAWSVQGALYEQYF.

The V call is TRBV5-4, the J call TRBJ2-1, with D unresolved. This CDR3 comprises 13 residues. The V and J ends lost 3 bases and 6 bases respectively, with 10 bases between them. CDR1 and CDR2 from the germline V gene are SGHNT and YYREEE (reference sequence). CDR3 nucleotides: TGTGCCAGCAGCTCCAATATCGGCAATGAGCAGTTCTTC. It yields the protein CASSSNIGNEQFF.

There are many counts of this clonotype. This chain joins TRBV18 and TRBJ2-5; D remains unclear. CDR3 length: 13 amino acids. CDR1 and CDR2 (germline): KGHSH, LQKENI. Between the trimmed V and J ends, which lost 3 bases and 1 base, there was a span of 6 bases. CDR3: CASSPPAQETQYF. DNA of the CDR3: TGTGCCAGCTCACCCCCAGCCCAAGAGACCCAGTACTTC. Combining the CDR3 with reference TRBV18 and TRBJ2-5 gives the whole variable domain NAGVMQNPRHLVRRRGQEARLRCSPMKGHSHVYWYRQLPEEGLKFMVYLQKENIIDESGMPKERFSAEFPKEGPSILRIQQVVRGDSAAYFCASSPPAQETQYFGPGTRLLVL.

V usage is TRBV7-9 and J usage is TRBJ1-1; D ambiguous. The V end was cut by 3 bases, the J end by 3 bases, with 11 bases between. This CDR3 has 14 amino acids. Per the germline V gene, CDR1 is SEHNR and CDR2 is FQNEAQ (reference sequence). The CDR3 sequence is CASSFGPGDTEAFF. In nucleotides, the CDR3 is TGTGCCAGCAGCTTTGGACCTGGGGACACTGAAGCTTTCTTT.

This clonotype turned up a few times. The V gene is TRBV20-1, the J gene TRBJ2-5; perhaps D is TRBD1 or TRBD2 (6 bases each). V was cut by 6 bases and J by 5 bases, with 19 bases left in between. Germline V gives CDR1 DFQATT, CDR2 SNEGSKA (reference sequence). The CDR3 sequence is 14 residues long. CDR3 DNA sequence: TGCAGTGCCGTCACGAGGGGGGCGGGGGAGACCCAGTACTTC. It is translated as CSAVTRGAGETQYF.

This clonotype occurred once. This chain uses TRBV27 with TRBJ2-7, with D uncertain. Germline CDR1 MNHEY, CDR2 SMNVEV (reference sequence). The CDR3 is 13 residues long. Trimming pared 5 bases from V and 7 bases from J, leaving 15 bases between. CDR3 residues: CASSLLRTEEQYF. DNA of the CDR3: TGTGCCAGCAGTCTCCTTCGGACCGAGGAGCAGTACTTC.

V usage is TRBV29-1 and J usage is TRBJ2-1; D is uncertain. Germline-derived CDR1 and CDR2 are SQVTM and ANQGSEA. Trimming shortened V by 6 bases and J by 3 bases, and 15 bases separated the two germline ends. The CDR3 loop spans 14 amino acids. The CDR3 DNA reads TGCAGCGTAGACTTTAGTGGAAACTACAATGAGCAGTTCTTC. Residues: CSVDFSGNYNEQFF.

This clonotype was detected only a few times. V is TRBV7-7 and J is TRBJ2-3; TRBD2 matches at 8 bases. CDR1 is SSHAT, CDR2 FNYEAQ, per germline (reference sequence). The CDR3 loop spans 15 amino acids. The ends lost 5 bases at V and 5 bases at J; junction bases unmatched: 9. CDR3 coding DNA: TGTGCCAGCAGCCAAACCAGCGGGGGAGGAGATACGCAGTATTTT. Translating gives CASSQTSGGGDTQYF.

This clonotype was picked up a small number of times. The rearrangement links TRBV6-5 to TRBJ2-5; tentative D call: TRBD1 (6 bases). Trimming cost V 0 bases and J 1 base, with 12 bases left between them. The CDR3 runs to 16 residues. Germline CDR1 reads MNHEY; CDR2 reads SVGAGI. DNA for the CDR3: TGTGCCAGCAGTTACTCGACAGGTCGGCTCCAAGAGACCCAGTACTTC. Translation: CASSYSTGRLQETQYF.

This clonotype has more than one count but fewer than ten. The chain recombines TRBV7-3 with TRBJ2-3; D ambiguous. The germline gives CDR1 SGHTA, CDR2 FQGTGA. CDR3 length: 13 amino acids. Trimming left V 5 bases short and J 2 bases short, with 8 bases between. The CDR3 loop is CASSPAPTDTQYF. The CDR3 nucleotides are TGTGCCAGCAGCCCAGCCCCCACAGATACGCAGTATTTT.

V and J are TRBV9 and TRBJ1-5, with D unclear. The V end lost 3 bases, the J end lost 1 base, and 5 bases lay between the germline ends. The CDR3 is 13 residues long. Germline lookup yields CDR1 SGDLS and CDR2 YYNGEE. The CDR3 DNA is TGTGCCAGCAGCGGAGGGAGCAATCAGCCCCAGCATTTT. Translation gives CASSGGSNQPQHF.

This clonotype was detected a few times. This chain links TRBV7-9 with TRBJ1-2; D perhaps matches TRBD1 (6 bases). Trimming shortened V by 5 bases and J by 11 bases, and 21 bases separated the two germline ends. In germline, CDR1 is SEHNR, CDR2 FQNEAQ (reference sequence). This CDR3 has 14 residues. This CDR3 reads CASSLTTGPSGYTF. CDR3 nucleotides: TGTGCCAGCAGCCTTACGACAGGCCCTTCGGGTTACACCTTC. Combining the CDR3 with reference TRBV7-9 and TRBJ1-2 gives the whole variable domain DTGVSQNPRHKITKRGQNVTFRCDPISEHNRLYWYRQTLGQGPEFLTYFQNEAQLEKSRLLSDRFSAERPKGSFSTLEIQRTEQGDSAMYLCASSLTTGPSGYTFGSGTRLTVV.

This chain connects TRBV20-1 to TRBJ2-3; 14 nucleotides align to TRBD2. Germline V gene data show CDR1 as DFQATT and CDR2 as SNEGSKA (reference sequence). V was clipped by 4 bases and J by 0 bases; unmatched bases: 3. The CDR3 is 16 amino acids. The CDR3 region is CSATGLAGGSTDTQYF. CDR3 DNA sequence: TGCAGTGCTACAGGACTAGCGGGGGGCAGCACAGATACGCAGTATTTT.

This chain links TRBV7-2 with TRBJ1-4, with no clear D. From germline, CDR1 is SGHTA and CDR2 FQGNSA. Trimming stripped 1 base from V and 7 bases from J, with 7 bases between. CDR3 length: 13 amino acids. The DNA of the CDR3 is TGTGCCAGCAGCTTAGGACTTGTTGAAAAACTGTTTTTT. It is translated as CASSLGLVEKLFF.

This chain links TRBV7-3 with TRBJ1-2; 7 bases align to TRBD1. J was trimmed by 5 bases and V by 4 bases; bases with no gene match: 10. This CDR3 has 15 residues. Germline lookup yields CDR1 SGHTA and CDR2 FQGTGA. The CDR3 DNA reads TGTGCCAGCAGCTACAGTCACGGGACAGTATATGGCTACACCTTC. Protein: CASSYSHGTVYGYTF.

In this sample, this clonotype turned up a few times. The CDR3 sequence: CASSLSSGGAYNEQFF. The CDR3 DNA sequence: TGCGCCAGCAGCTTGTCCAGCGGGGGGGCCTACAATGAGCAGTTCTTC. The chain carries TRBV5-1 and TRBJ2-1; 10 bases line up with TRBD2. This CDR3 contains 16 residues. After removal of 1 base from V and 2 bases from J, the junction contained 3 bases not matched to a gene. The V gene's germline CDR1 is SGHRS and CDR2 YFSETQ.

The chain has TRBV18 and TRBJ2-1, with D possibly TRBD2 on 5 matching bases. Between the trimmed V and J ends, which lost 3 bases and 4 bases, there was a span of 19 bases. Germline assignment: CDR1 KGHSH and CDR2 LQKENI. The CDR3 has 17 amino acids. DNA of the CDR3: TGTGCCAGCTCACCGACGTCCGGGGTGACCTCTTACAATGAGCAGTTCTTC. Translated, it gives CASSPTSGVTSYNEQFF. Filled out from reference TRBV18 and TRBJ2-1, the complete variable domain reads NAGVMQNPRHLVRRRGQEARLRCSPMKGHSHVYWYRQLPEEGLKFMVYLQKENIIDESGMPKERFSAEFPKEGPSILRIQQVVRGDSAAYFCASSPTSGVTSYNEQFFGPGTRLTVL.

The sample holds a few counts of this clonotype. V gene TRBV7-2 combines with J gene TRBJ2-2, with 7 positions matching TRBD2. V shed 0 bases and J 6 bases; nucleotides not matched to a gene: 4. This CDR3 is 15 amino acids long. Germline CDR1 SGHTA, CDR2 FQGNSA. The CDR3 sequence is CASSLARSGAGELFF. DNA of the CDR3: TGTGCCAGCAGCTTAGCACGAAGCGGGGCCGGGGAGCTGTTTTTT.

This clonotype was seen a few times. This chain connects TRBV5-1 to TRBJ2-5; 8 positions agree with TRBD1. The CDR3 extends over 15 amino acids. The junction had 6 bases not matched to a gene; V was cut back by 0 bases and J by 5 bases. CDR1 is SGHRS and CDR2 is YFSETQ in the germline V gene. In DNA form, the CDR3 reads TGCGCCAGCAGCTTGGACCCCACAGGGGGGGAGACCCAGTACTTC. Protein product: CASSLDPTGGETQYF.